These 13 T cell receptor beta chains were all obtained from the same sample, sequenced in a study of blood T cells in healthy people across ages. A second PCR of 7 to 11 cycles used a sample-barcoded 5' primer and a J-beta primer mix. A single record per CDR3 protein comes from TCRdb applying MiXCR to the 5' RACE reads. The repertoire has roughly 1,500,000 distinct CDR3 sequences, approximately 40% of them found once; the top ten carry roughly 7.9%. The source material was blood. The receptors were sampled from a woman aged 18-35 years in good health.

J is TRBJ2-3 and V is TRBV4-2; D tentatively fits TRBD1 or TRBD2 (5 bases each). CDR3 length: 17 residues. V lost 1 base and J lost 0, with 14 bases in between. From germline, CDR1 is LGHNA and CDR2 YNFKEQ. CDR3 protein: CASSQGFVRGSTDTQYF. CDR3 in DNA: TGTGCCAGCAGCCAAGGATTTGTGAGGGGTAGCACAGATACGCAGTATTTT.

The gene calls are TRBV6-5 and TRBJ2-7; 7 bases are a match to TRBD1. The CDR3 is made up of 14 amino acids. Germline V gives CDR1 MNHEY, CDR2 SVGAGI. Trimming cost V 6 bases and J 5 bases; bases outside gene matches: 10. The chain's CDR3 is CASSNLDRFNEQYF. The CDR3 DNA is TGTGCCAGCAGCAACCTGGACAGGTTCAACGAGCAGTACTTC.

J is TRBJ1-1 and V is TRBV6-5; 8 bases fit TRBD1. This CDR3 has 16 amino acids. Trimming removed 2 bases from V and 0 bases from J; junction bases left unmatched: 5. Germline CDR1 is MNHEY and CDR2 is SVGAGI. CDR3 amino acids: CASSYGQGAVNTEAFF. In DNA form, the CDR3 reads TGTGCCAGCAGTTACGGGCAGGGGGCAGTGAACACTGAAGCTTTCTTT.

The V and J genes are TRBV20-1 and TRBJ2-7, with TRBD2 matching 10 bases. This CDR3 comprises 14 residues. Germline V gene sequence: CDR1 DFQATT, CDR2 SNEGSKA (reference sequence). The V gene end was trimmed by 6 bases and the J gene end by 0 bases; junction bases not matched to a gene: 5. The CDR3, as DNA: TGCAGTGCCTTCCGACTAGCGGGCTCCTACGAGCAGTACTTC. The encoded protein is CSAFRLAGSYEQYF.

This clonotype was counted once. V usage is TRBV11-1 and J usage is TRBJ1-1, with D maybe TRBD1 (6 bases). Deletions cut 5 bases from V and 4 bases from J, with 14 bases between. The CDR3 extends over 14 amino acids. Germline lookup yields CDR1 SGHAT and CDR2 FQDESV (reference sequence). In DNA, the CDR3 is TGTGCCAGCAGCCCTCAGGCGGGGGCCACTGAAGCTTTCTTT. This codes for CASSPQAGATEAFF.

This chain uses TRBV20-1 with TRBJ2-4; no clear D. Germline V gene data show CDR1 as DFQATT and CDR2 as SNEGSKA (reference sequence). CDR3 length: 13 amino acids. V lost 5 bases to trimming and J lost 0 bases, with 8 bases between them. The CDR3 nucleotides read TGCAGTGCTTCAGACTTAGCCAAAAACATTCAGTACTTC. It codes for CSASDLAKNIQYF.

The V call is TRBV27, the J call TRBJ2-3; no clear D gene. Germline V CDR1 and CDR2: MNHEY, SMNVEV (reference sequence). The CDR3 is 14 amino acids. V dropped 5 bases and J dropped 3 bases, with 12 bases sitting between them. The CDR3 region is CASSPPHPTDTQYF. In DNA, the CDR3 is TGTGCCAGCAGTCCACCACATCCAACAGATACGCAGTATTTT.

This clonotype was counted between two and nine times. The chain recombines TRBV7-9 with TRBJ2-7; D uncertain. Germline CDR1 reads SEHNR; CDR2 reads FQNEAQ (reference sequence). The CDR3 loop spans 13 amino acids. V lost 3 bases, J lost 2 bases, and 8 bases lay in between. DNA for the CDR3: TGTGCCAGCAGCTTTGAGGTACCCTACGAGCAGTACTTC. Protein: CASSFEVPYEQYF.

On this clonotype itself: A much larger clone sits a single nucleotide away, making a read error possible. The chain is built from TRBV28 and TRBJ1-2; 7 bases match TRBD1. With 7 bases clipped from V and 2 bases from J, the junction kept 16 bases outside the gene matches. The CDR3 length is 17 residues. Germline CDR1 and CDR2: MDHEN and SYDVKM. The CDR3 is CASTPTGAGGGNYGYTF. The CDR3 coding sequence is TGTGCCAGCACCCCAACCGGGGCAGGGGGAGGGAACTATGGCTACACCTTC.

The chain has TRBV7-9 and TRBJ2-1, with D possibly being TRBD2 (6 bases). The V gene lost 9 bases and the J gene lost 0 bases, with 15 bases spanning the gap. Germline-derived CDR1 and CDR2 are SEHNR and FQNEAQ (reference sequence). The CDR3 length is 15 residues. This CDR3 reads CASTGGPSSYNEQFF. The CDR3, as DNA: TGTGCCAGTACCGGAGGGCCTAGCTCCTACAATGAGCAGTTCTTC.

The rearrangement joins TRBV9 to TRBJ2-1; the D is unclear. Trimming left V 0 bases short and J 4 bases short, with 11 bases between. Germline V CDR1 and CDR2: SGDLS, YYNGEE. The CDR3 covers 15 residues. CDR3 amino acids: CASSVVSQSYNEQFF. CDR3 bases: TGTGCCAGCAGCGTAGTATCACAGTCGTACAATGAGCAGTTCTTC. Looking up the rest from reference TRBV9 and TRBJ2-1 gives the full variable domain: DSGVTQTPKHLITATGQRVTLRCSPRSGDLSVYWYQQSLDQGLQFLIQYYNGEERAKGNILERFSAQQFPDLHSELNLSSLELGDSALYFCASSVVSQSYNEQFFGPGTRLTVL.

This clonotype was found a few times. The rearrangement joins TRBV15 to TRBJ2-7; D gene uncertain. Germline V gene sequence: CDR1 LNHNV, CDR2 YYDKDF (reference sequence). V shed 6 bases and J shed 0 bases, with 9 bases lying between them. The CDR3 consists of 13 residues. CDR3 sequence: CATSGSFSYEQYF. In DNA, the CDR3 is TGTGCCACCAGTGGCAGTTTCTCCTACGAGCAGTACTTC. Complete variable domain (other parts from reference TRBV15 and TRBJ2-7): DAMVIQNPRYQVTQFGKPVTLSCSQTLNHNVMYWYQQKSSQAPKLLFHYYDKDFNNEADTPDNFQSRRPNTSFCFLDIRSPGLGDTAMYLCATSGSFSYEQYFGPGTRLTVT.

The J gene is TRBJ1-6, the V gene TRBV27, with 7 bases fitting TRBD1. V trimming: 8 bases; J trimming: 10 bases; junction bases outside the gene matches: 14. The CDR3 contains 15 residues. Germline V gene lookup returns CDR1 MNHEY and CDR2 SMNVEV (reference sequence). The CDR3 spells CASGPLDRVKSPLHF. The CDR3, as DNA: TGTGCCAGCGGTCCCCTCGACAGGGTCAAGTCACCCCTCCACTTT.